Described below is a single T cell receptor (beta chain) sequence and its context. Its antigen remains undetermined. The record has no base qualities; no much larger clone is one base away. The source of the sample is a study of blood T cell repertoires in COVID-19 (dated by TCRdb to 2018 to 2021). Context from the whole study: Collaborator samples came from the United States, Italy and Spain and covered acute and convalescent phases of COVID-19. The prospective study material was composed of cDNA or gDNA derived from T cells, B-cell-depleted T cells, or PBMCs. Deeply sampled blood TCRbeta repertoires from subjects exposed to, actively infected with, or recovered from COVID-19 were included in the dataset. The repertoires were made available in a free public database intended to serve as a resource for research on the immune response to SARS-CoV-2. Samples came from the ongoing ImmuneRACE study (first 160 participants) plus 1,254 subjects from 6 global collaborators. The sample metadata nearly always contained a de-identified subject ID, COVID-19 status, age in years and sex. Where HLA class I and class II types were available, the types were taken from metadata supplied by the sample provider, not from assay-based typing.

The immunoSEQ Assay, a bias-controlled multiplex PCR, was used to amplify TCRbeta CDR3 regions from genomic DNA. The paper's data handling went like this. Nucleated cell counts per sample were estimated from amplification of reference gene primers within the assay. Sequence reads were collapsed and filtered to measure the absolute abundance of every unique TCRbeta CDR3 rearrangement. For each sample, productive Simpson clonality was calculated as the square root of Simpson's diversity index over productive rearrangements. TCRdb took this table from immuneACCESS and kept in-frame rearrangements with V and J called. Such tables lack part of the clones; where checked against another copy, unresolved V genes explain under half of the gap, and the rest is unexplained. The V and J calls and clone size are taken from that table; D and trimming were inferred from the DNA. In all, the sample holds 150,000 to 200,000 clones, and around 80% of those were seen once. Jointly, the top ten make up around 12% of the sample.

Per the germline V gene, MGHRA is the CDR1 and YSYEKL is the CDR2. Clipping removes 0 bases from V and 2 bases from J, with 4 as the unmatched junction base count. Measured from the cysteine to the phenylalanine, the CDR3 is 16 residues long. The retained sequence is limited to the CDR3, 48 bases, with the frame set at the first base. Participants in the prospective study were aged roughly 18 to 100 years, lived in 24 United States geographic areas, and enrolled through a virtual design. In the prospective study, participants were assigned to cohorts based on the clinical history participants reported in a screening survey and a study questionnaire. Recovered participants in ImmuneRACE Cohort 3 were defined as having two consecutive negative NP/OP PCR tests, clearance from a healthcare professional, or resolution of symptoms. Mobile phlebotomists in the prospective study collected whole blood, serum and a nasopharyngeal or oropharyngeal swab from every participant. Over a roughly 2-month period, participants in the prospective study had the option of providing additional blood draws and questionnaires. Prospective study blood samples were shipped either frozen or at room temperature before DNA extraction.

What the study reported, not specific to this receptor: Clinical and demographic metadata were provided uncurated, with the amount varying by source and participant.

The specimen sequenced was PBMCs or T cells enriched from blood (not recorded which). The origin of this receptor is a man aged 45-60 years who had recovered from COVID-19. The V and J genes are TRBV4-1 and TRBJ2-3; TRBD2 aligns with 8 central bases. The CDR3 reads CASSQDRGGLTDTQYF. The bases are TGCGCCAGCAGCCAAGATCGGGGGGGGCTCACAGATACGCAGTATTTT.